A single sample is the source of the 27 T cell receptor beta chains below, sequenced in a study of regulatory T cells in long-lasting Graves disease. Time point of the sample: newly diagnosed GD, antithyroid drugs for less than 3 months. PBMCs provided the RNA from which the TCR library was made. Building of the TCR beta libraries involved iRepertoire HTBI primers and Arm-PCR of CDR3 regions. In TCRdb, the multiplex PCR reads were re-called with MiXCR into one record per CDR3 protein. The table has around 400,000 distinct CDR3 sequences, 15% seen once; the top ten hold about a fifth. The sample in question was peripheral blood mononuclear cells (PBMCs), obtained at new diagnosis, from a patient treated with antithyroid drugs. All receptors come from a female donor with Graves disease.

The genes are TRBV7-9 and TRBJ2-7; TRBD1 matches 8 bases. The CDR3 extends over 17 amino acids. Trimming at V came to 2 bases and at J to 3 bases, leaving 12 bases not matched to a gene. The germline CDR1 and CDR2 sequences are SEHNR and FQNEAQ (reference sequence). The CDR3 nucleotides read TGTGCCAGCAGCTTATCAAGTCGGACAGGGTTTGTCTACGAGCAGTACTTC. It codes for CASSLSSRTGFVYEQYF.

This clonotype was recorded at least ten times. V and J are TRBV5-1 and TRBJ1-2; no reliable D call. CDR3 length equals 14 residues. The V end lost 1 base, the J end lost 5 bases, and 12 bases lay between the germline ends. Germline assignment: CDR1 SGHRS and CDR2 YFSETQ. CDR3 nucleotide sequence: TGCGCCAGCAGCTTGCTCCCGAATAATTATGGCTACACCTTC. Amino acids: CASSLLPNNYGYTF.

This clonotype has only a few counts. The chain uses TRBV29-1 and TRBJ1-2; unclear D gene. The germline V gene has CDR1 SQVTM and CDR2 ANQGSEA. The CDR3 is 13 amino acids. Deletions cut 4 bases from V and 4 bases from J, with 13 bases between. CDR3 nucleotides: TGCAGCGTTGTGTGGGCGGTAGGCTATGGCTACACCTTC. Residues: CSVVWAVGYGYTF.

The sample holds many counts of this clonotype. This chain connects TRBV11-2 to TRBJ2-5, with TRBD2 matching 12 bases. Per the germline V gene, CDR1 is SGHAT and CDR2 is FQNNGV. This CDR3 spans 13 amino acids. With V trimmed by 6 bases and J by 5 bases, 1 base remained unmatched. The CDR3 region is CASRGTSGETQYF. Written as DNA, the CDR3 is TGTGCCAGCAGGGGGACTAGCGGGGAGACCCAGTACTTC.

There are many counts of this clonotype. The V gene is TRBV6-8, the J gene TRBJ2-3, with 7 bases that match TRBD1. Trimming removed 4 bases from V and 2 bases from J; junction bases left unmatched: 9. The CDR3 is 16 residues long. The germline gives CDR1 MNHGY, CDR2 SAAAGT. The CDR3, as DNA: TGTGCCAGCAGTTCCCAGAGGGACAGAGACACAGATACGCAGTATTTT. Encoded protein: CASSSQRDRDTDTQYF.

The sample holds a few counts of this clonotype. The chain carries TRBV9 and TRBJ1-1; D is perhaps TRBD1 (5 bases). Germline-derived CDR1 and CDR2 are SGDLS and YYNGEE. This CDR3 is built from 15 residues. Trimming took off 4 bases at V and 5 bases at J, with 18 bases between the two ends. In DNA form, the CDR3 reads TGTGCCAGCAGCCTTCACGGGACCCCGGGGACTGAAGCTTTCTTT. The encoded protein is CASSLHGTPGTEAFF.

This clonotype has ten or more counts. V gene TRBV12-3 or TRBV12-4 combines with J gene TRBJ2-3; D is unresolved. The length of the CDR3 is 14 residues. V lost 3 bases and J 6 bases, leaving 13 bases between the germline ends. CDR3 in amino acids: CASSLISGPDTQYF. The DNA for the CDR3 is TGTGCCAGCAGTTTGATCTCAGGCCCGGATACGCAGTATTTT.

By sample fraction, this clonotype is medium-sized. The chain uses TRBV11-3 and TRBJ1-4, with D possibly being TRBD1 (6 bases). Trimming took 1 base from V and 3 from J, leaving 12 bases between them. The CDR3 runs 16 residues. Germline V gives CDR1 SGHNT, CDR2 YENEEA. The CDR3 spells CASSLGGRGSNEKLFF. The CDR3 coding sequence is TGTGCCAGCAGCTTAGGTGGTAGGGGGTCTAATGAAAAACTGTTTTTT.

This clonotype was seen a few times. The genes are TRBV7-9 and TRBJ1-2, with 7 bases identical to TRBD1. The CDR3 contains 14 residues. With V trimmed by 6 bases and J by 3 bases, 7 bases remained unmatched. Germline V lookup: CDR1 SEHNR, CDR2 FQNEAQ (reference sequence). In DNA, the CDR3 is TGTGCCAGCAGATCACAGGGGATTCACTATGGCTACACCTTC. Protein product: CASRSQGIHYGYTF. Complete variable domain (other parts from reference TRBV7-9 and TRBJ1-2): DTGVSQNPRHKITKRGQNVTFRCDPISEHNRLYWYRQTLGQGPEFLTYFQNEAQLEKSRLLSDRFSAERPKGSFSTLEIQRTEQGDSAMYLCASRSQGIHYGYTFGSGTRLTVV.

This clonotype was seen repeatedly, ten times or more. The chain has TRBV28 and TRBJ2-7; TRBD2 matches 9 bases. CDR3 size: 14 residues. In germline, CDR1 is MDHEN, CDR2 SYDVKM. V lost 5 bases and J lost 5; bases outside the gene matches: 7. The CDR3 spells CASSGLALSHEQYF. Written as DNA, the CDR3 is TGTGCCAGCAGTGGACTAGCGCTTTCCCACGAGCAGTACTTC.

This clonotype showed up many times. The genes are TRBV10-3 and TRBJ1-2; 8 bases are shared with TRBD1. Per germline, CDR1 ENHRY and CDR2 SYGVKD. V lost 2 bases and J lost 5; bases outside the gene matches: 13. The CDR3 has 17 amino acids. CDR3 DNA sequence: TGTGCCATCAGTGAGACCTTTGGACAGGGAAGAGATTATGGCTACACCTTC. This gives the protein CAISETFGQGRDYGYTF.

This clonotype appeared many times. CDR3 amino acids: CASSLSDRGAGYGYTF. Written as DNA, the CDR3 is TGTGCCAGCAGTCTCTCCGACAGGGGAGCTGGCTATGGCTACACCTTC. This chain uses TRBV28 with TRBJ1-2; 8 bases map to TRBD1. Germline values: CDR1 MDHEN, CDR2 SYDVKM. This CDR3 is built from 16 residues. J lost 4 bases, V lost 5 bases, and 12 bases had no gene match.

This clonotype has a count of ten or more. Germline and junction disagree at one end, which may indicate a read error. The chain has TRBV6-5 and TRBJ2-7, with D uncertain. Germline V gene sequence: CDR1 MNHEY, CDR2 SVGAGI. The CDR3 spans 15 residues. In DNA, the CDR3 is TGTGCCAGCAGTTACGCCGGTGGGCTCGGCTACGCTTGGGGCTTC. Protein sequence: CASSYAGGLGYAWGF.

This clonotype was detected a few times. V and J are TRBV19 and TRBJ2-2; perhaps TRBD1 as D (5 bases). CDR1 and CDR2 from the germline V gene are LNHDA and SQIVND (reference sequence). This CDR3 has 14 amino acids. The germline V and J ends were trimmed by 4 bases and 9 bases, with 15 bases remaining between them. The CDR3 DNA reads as TGTGCCAGTAGTACCAACTCAATGGACAGGGAGCTGTTTTTT. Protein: CASSTNSMDRELFF.

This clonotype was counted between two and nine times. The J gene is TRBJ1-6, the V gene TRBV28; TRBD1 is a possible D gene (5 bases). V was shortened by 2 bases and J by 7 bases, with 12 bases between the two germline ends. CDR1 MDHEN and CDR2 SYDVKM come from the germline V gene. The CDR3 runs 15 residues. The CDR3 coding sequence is TGTGCCAGCAGTTTAACGGAGGGACGCAATTCACCCCTCCACTTT. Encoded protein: CASSLTEGRNSPLHF.

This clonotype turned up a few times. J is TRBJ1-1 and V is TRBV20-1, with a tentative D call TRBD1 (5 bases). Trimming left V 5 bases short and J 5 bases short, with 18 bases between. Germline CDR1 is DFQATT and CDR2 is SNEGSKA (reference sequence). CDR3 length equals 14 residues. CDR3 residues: CSAASGPRGTEAFF. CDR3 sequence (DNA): TGCAGTGCTGCTTCGGGCCCCCGGGGGACTGAAGCTTTCTTT.

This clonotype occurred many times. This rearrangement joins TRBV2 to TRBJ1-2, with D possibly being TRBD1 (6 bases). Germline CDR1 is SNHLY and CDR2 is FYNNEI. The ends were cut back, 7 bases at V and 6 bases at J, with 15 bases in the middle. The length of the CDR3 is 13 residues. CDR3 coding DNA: TGTGCCAGCAAGAGGCAGGGGCTTGATGGCTACACCTTC. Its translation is CASKRQGLDGYTF.

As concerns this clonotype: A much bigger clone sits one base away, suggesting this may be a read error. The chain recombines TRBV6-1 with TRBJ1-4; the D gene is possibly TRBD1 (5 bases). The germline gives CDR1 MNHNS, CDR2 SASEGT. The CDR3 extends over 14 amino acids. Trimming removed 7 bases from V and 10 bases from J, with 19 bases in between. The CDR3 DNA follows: TGTGCCAGCATCCTCACGGGGGGGAGCGGAAAACTGTTTTTT. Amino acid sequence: CASILTGGSGKLFF.

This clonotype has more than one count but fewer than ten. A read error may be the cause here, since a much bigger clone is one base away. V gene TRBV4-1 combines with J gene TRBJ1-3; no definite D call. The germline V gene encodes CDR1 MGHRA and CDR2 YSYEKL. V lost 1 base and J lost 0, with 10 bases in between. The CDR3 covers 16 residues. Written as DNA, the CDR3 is TGCGCCAGCAGCCAAGGTAGGTTCAGCTCTGGAAACACCATATATTTT. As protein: CASSQGRFSSGNTIYF.

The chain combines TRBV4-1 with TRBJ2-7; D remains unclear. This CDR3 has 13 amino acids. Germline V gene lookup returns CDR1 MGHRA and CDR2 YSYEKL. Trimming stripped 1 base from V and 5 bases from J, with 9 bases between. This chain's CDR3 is CASSQVMWNEQYF. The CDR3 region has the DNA TGCGCCAGCAGCCAAGTTATGTGGAACGAGCAGTACTTC.

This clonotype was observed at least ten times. CDR3 in DNA: TGTGCCAGCAGCTTACGAGGACCGGGTACAGATACGCAGTATTTT. Translation gives CASSLRGPGTDTQYF. This chain uses TRBV7-2 with TRBJ2-3, with D unresolved. The CDR3 is made up of 15 amino acids. Germline loops: CDR1 SGHTA, CDR2 FQGNSA. With 2 bases removed from V and 3 bases from J, the gap between germline ends came to 12 bases.

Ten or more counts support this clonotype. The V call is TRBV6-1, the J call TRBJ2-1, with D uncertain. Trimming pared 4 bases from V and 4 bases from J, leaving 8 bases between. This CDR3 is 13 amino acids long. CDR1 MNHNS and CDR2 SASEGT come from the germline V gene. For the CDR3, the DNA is TGTGCCAGCAGTGTAAACTTTTACAATGAGCAGTTCTTC. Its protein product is CASSVNFYNEQFF.

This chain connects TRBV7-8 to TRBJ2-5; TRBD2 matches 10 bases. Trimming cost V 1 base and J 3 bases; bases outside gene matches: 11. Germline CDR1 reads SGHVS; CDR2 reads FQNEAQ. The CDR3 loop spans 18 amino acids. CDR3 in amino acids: CASSLGGGLAGAKETQYF. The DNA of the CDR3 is TGTGCCAGCAGCTTAGGAGGCGGGCTAGCGGGGGCCAAAGAGACCCAGTACTTC.

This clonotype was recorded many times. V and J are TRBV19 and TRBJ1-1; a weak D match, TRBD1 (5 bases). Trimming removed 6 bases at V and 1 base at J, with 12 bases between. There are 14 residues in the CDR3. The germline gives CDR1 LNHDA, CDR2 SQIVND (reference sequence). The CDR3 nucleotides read TGTGCCAGTAGCCTCCGACAGACGAACACTGAAGCTTTCTTT. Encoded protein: CASSLRQTNTEAFF.

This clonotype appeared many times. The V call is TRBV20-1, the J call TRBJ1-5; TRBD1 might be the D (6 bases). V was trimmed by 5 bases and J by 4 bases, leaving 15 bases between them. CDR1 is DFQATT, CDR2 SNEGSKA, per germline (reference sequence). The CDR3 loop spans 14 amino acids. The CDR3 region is CSAGSGGGNQPQHF. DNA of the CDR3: TGCAGTGCTGGGAGCGGAGGGGGGAATCAGCCCCAGCATTTT.

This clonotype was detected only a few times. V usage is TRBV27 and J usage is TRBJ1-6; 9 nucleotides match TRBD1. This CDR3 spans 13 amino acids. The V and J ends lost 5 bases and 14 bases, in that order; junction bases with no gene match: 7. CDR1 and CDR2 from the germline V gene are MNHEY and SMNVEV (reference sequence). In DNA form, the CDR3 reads TGTGCCAGCAGTCTCCGGGACAGGGAATCCCTCCACTTT. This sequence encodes CASSLRDRESLHF.

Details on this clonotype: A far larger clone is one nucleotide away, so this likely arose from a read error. CDR3 nucleotides: TGTGCCAGCAGCCCGACACCGCTCTACGAGCAGTACTTC. Encoded protein: CASSPTPLYEQYF. The genes are TRBV7-2 and TRBJ2-7; D unclear. V dropped 5 bases and J dropped 3 bases, with 11 bases sitting between them. The CDR3 runs to 13 residues. Germline loops: CDR1 SGHTA, CDR2 FQGNSA.